This TCR beta chain was sequenced during a study of T cell responses to AZD1222 COVID-19 vaccine. Repertoires were generated with immunoSEQ multiplex PCR, while TCRdb's copy carries only in-frame clones and drops some. This sample has 130,000 or so clones, with about 89% found just once. This receptor was obtained from an adult in good health. The specimen was peripheral blood, collected on day 0 of MenACWY control vaccination.

The CDR3 nucleotides are TGCGCCAGCAGCCAGGGCGACAGGGCTCTTAATGAAAAACTGTTTTTT. Its protein is CASSQGDRALNEKLFF. The chain combines TRBV4-1 with TRBJ1-4, with TRBD1 matching over 7 bases. The CDR3 extends over 16 amino acids. With 3 bases clipped from V and 4 bases from J, the junction kept 8 bases outside the gene matches. CDR1 is MGHRA, CDR2 YSYEKL, per germline.